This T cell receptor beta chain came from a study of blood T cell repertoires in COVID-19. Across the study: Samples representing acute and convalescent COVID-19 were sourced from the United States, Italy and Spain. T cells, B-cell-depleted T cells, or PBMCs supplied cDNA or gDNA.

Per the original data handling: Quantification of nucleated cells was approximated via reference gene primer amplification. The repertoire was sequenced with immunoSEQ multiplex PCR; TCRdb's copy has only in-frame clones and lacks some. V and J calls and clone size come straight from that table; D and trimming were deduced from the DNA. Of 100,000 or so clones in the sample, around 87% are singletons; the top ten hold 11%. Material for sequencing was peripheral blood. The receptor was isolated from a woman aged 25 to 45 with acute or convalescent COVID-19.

The CDR3 DNA reads TGTGCCAGCACCCCCGAGGACAGAACTGAAGCTTTCTTT. Protein product: CASTPEDRTEAFF. This chain links TRBV6-5 with TRBJ1-1; tentatively, D is TRBD1 (6 bases). Germline V gene data show CDR1 as MNHEY and CDR2 as SVGAGI. There are 13 residues in the CDR3. With 7 bases removed from V and 5 bases from J, the gap between germline ends came to 14 bases.